The 32 T cell receptor beta chains given below trace back to one sample, sequenced in a study of T cell responses to AZD1222 COVID-19 vaccine. The method was immunoSEQ multiplex PCR; TCRdb's version includes in-frame clones alone and lacks a portion of them. The profile shows about 62,000 clones, roughly 89% of them singletons. Sample: peripheral blood, taken on day 0 of AZD1222 vaccination. These receptors originate from an adult in good health.

The chain joins TRBV6-5 to TRBJ1-4, with 8 bases lining up with TRBD1. CDR1 MNHEY and CDR2 SVGAGI come from the germline V gene. The junction had 5 bases not matched to a gene; V was cut back by 6 bases and J by 8 bases. This CDR3 contains 13 residues. CDR3 loop: CASRAGGVEKLFF. The CDR3 nucleotides are TGTGCCAGCAGAGCAGGGGGCGTAGAAAAACTGTTTTTT.

The gene calls are TRBV11-2 and TRBJ2-1, with TRBD2 identical over 10 bases. V gave up 0 bases and J gave up 4 bases; unmatched junction bases: 6. This CDR3 has 17 amino acids. Germline V lookup: CDR1 SGHAT, CDR2 FQNNGV. For the CDR3, the DNA is TGTGCCAGCAGCTTAGATCCCGCTAGCGGGGGATACAATGAGCAGTTCTTC. This gives the protein CASSLDPASGGYNEQFF.

This rearrangement joins TRBV21-1 to TRBJ1-6; TRBD1 is taken as the D call from the table, unchecked against the DNA. TRBV21-1 is reported as a pseudogene. The CDR3 runs 16 residues. This chain's CDR3 is CAASQGDGAYNSPLHF. CDR3 in DNA: TGTGCCGCGTCACAGGGGGATGGAGCCTATAATTCACCCCTCCACTTT.

V gene TRBV15 combines with J gene TRBJ2-7, with D possibly called TRBD1 or TRBD2 (5 bases each). The CDR3 has 15 residues. Trimming pared 4 bases from V and 2 bases from J, leaving 15 bases between. The germline CDR1 and CDR2 sequences are LNHNV and YYDKDF (reference sequence). CDR3 protein: CATSINRDGPYEQYF. Here the CDR3 DNA reads TGTGCCACCAGCATCAACCGGGACGGTCCCTACGAGCAGTACTTC.

The rearrangement uses TRBV15 and TRBJ1-2, with no clear D. CDR1 and CDR2 (germline): LNHNV, YYDKDF (reference sequence). V was clipped by 0 bases and J by 4 bases, with 6 bases between them. The CDR3 runs 13 residues. The CDR3: CATSRDGFYGYTF. CDR3 nucleotide sequence: TGTGCCACCAGCAGAGACGGCTTCTATGGCTACACCTTC.

This clone was seen just once. This chain links TRBV7-9 with TRBJ2-2, with a weak D call TRBD2 (6 bases). V lost 10 bases, J lost 0 bases, and 15 bases lay in between. CDR3 size: 15 residues. Germline V gene lookup returns CDR1 SEHNR and CDR2 FQNEAQ (reference sequence). The CDR3 here is CATRRGATNTGELFF. CDR3 nucleotide sequence: TGTGCCACACGGCGGGGAGCTACGAACACCGGGGAGCTGTTTTTT.

J is TRBJ2-1 and V is TRBV10-3; 8 nucleotides match TRBD2. With V trimmed by 10 bases and J by 6 bases, 5 bases remained unmatched. CDR1 ENHRY and CDR2 SYGVKD come from the germline V gene. The CDR3 spans 12 residues. CDR3 bases: TGTGCCACCTCGGCGGGGGGCAATGAGCAGTTCTTC. This encodes CATSAGGNEQFF.

The CDR3 DNA reads as TGTGCCAGCAGCTTAAGGCATGGACAGGGGGCGAATATCAACTATGGCTACACCTTC. Translation gives CASSLRHGQGANINYGYTF. The chain combines TRBV7-3 with TRBJ1-2, with TRBD1 matching over 11 bases. CDR3 size: 19 residues. Looked up from germline, CDR1 is SGHTA and CDR2 is FQGTGA. V dropped 1 base and J dropped 2; count of bases not matched to a gene: 12.

In nucleotides, the CDR3 is TGTGCCAGCAGCTCGGGCAGCTCCTACGAGCAGTACTTC. This gives the protein CASSSGSSYEQYF. The rearrangement links TRBV7-8 to TRBJ2-7; no clear D gene. The CDR3 consists of 13 residues. Trimming took off 4 bases at V and 0 bases at J, with 7 bases between the two ends. CDR1 and CDR2 from the germline V gene are SGHVS and FQNEAQ. The variable domain in full, with the rest retrieved from reference TRBV7-8 and TRBJ2-7, is GAGVSQSPRYKVAKRGQDVALRCDPISGHVSLFWYQQALGQGPEFLTYFQNEAQLDKSGLPSDRFFAERPEGSVSTLKIQRTQQEDSAVYLCASSSGSSYEQYFGPGTRLTVT.

This clone occurred once. V and J are TRBV6-5 and TRBJ2-1; D is possibly TRBD1 or TRBD2 (5 bases each). This CDR3 is built from 14 residues. Per the germline V gene, CDR1 is MNHEY and CDR2 is SVGAGI. Trimming removed 6 bases at V and 4 bases at J, with 13 bases between. CDR3 protein: CASRARDEYNEQFF. The DNA of the CDR3 is TGTGCCAGCAGGGCCCGGGACGAGTACAATGAGCAGTTCTTC.

V and J are TRBV7-9 and TRBJ1-6, with D maybe TRBD1 (6 bases). The CDR3 loop spans 15 amino acids. Trimming left V 1 base short and J 10 bases short, with 14 bases between. Germline-derived CDR1 and CDR2 are SEHNR and FQNEAQ (reference sequence). The CDR3 coding sequence is TGTGCCAGCAGCTTAGGGGGGGGCGGGGGGTCACCCCTCCACTTT. It encodes CASSLGGGGGSPLHF. The variable domain in full, with the rest retrieved from reference TRBV7-9 and TRBJ1-6, is DTGVSQNPRHKITKRGQNVTFRCDPISEHNRLYWYRQTLGQGPEFLTYFQNEAQLEKSRLLSDRFSAERPKGSFSTLEIQRTEQGDSAMYLCASSLGGGGGSPLHFGNGTRLTVT.

The CDR3 coding sequence is TGTGCCAGCAGTTACTCGGGGGGCTTTACTGGAAACACCATATATTTT. It translates to CASSYSGGFTGNTIYF. The chain recombines TRBV6-5 with TRBJ1-3, with D possibly being TRBD1 (6 bases). The CDR3 totals 16 residues. Per germline, CDR1 MNHEY and CDR2 SVGAGI. V lost 0 bases and J lost 2, with 11 bases in between.

This clone appeared once. The V and J genes are TRBV14 and TRBJ1-2; TRBD1 is a possible D gene (6 bases). Trimming pared 3 bases from V and 8 bases from J, leaving 16 bases between. Germline CDR1 reads SGHDN; CDR2 reads FVKESK. There are 14 residues in the CDR3. CDR3 sequence (DNA): TGTGCCAGCAGCCATCCCGGACAGCGTACGGGCTACACCTTC. This gives the protein CASSHPGQRTGYTF.

The V gene is TRBV3-1 (or the pseudogene TRBV3-2), the J gene TRBJ1-2, with a weak D call TRBD1 (5 bases). The CDR3 sequence is 13 residues long. CDR1 and CDR2 (germline): LGHDT, YNNKEL (reference sequence). Trimming shortened V by 4 bases and J by 8 bases, and 14 bases separated the two germline ends. The DNA of the CDR3 is TGTGCCAGCAGCCCCTCGACAGTGACCGGCTACACCTTC. As protein: CASSPSTVTGYTF.

This clone was seen only once. Here the CDR3 reads CASRPTGFYEQYF. The CDR3 bases are TGTGCCAGCAGGCCCACAGGGTTCTACGAGCAGTACTTC. This chain uses TRBV12-3 or TRBV12-4 with TRBJ2-7; possibly TRBD1 for D (6 bases). The ends were cut back, 6 bases at V and 3 bases at J, with 12 bases in the middle. CDR3 length: 13 residues.

The rearrangement links TRBV6-5 to TRBJ1-3, with D possibly matching TRBD1 (5 bases). The V gene lost 2 bases and the J gene lost 4 bases, with 12 bases spanning the gap. Germline CDR1 is MNHEY and CDR2 is SVGAGI. The CDR3 length is 15 residues. The CDR3: CASSYLRTMGNTIYF. The CDR3 DNA is TGTGCCAGCAGTTACCTTAGGACAATGGGAAACACCATATATTTT.

The rearrangement links TRBV2 to TRBJ2-1, with TRBD2 as a possible D gene (6 bases). V lost 6 bases and J lost 9, with 12 bases in between. Germline V CDR1 and CDR2: SNHLY, FYNNEI. The CDR3 loop spans 12 amino acids. Here the CDR3 reads CASRGGGTEQFF. CDR3 DNA sequence: TGTGCCAGCAGGGGTGGGGGGACTGAGCAGTTCTTC.

The chain recombines TRBV5-1 with TRBJ2-2, with 11 bases lining up with TRBD2. This CDR3 spans 17 amino acids. Per the germline V gene, CDR1 is SGHRS and CDR2 is YFSETQ. V shed 4 bases and J 8 bases; nucleotides not matched to a gene: 13. In nucleotides, the CDR3 is TGCGCCAGCAGCGCCATTCCCGGGACTAGCGGTTATGGGGAGCTGTTTTTT. Residues: CASSAIPGTSGYGELFF.

The CDR3 reads CASSGQGNYGYTF. For the CDR3, the DNA is TGTGCCAGCAGTGGACAGGGTAACTATGGCTACACCTTC. This chain joins TRBV27 and TRBJ1-2; the match to TRBD1 covers 8 bases. The CDR3 spans 13 residues. J lost 1 base, V lost 5 bases, and 0 bases had no gene match. Germline V CDR1 and CDR2: MNHEY, SMNVEV (reference sequence).

The chain couples TRBV10-3 to TRBJ2-1; TRBD2 matches 7 bases. The CDR3 is 14 amino acids. J was trimmed by 9 bases and V by 2 bases; bases with no gene match: 7. The V gene's germline CDR1 is ENHRY and CDR2 SYGVKD. CDR3 DNA sequence: TGTGCCATCAGTGAGCTAGCGGTGAGAAGTGAGCAGTTCTTC. It encodes CAISELAVRSEQFF.

The chain is built from TRBV15 and TRBJ2-5; D may be TRBD2 (5 bases). The CDR3 is 15 residues long. Trimming left V 5 bases short and J 4 bases short, with 17 bases between. CDR1 LNHNV and CDR2 YYDKDF come from the germline V gene (reference sequence). The CDR3 here is CATSARGGLGETQYF. The CDR3 DNA is TGTGCCACCAGCGCCCGAGGAGGTTTAGGAGAGACCCAGTACTTC.

The chain uses TRBV12-3 or TRBV12-4 and TRBJ1-1, with D uncertain. V shed 6 bases and J shed 3 bases, with 8 bases lying between them. This CDR3 is 12 amino acids long. The CDR3 loop reads CASSPRYTEAFF. Here the CDR3 DNA reads TGTGCCAGCAGCCCACGTTACACTGAAGCTTTCTTT.

V usage is TRBV5-1 and J usage is TRBJ1-4; tentative D call: TRBD1 (5 bases). Germline values: CDR1 SGHRS, CDR2 YFSETQ. The CDR3 is 17 residues long. Trimming stripped 0 bases from V and 1 base from J, with 13 bases between. CDR3 in amino acids: CASSLVGRSVTNEKLFF. The CDR3 DNA sequence: TGCGCCAGCAGCTTGGTGGGACGTTCGGTAACTAATGAAAAACTGTTTTTT.

The V call is TRBV7-8, the J call TRBJ2-7, with TRBD2 as a possible D gene (7 bases). The CDR3 is 17 residues long. The V gene's germline CDR1 is SGHVS and CDR2 FQNEAQ. The germline V and J ends were trimmed by 1 base and 0 bases, with 16 bases remaining between them. The CDR3 nucleotides read TGTGCCAGCAGCTTAGTGGGGGGGCAGGCGAGCTCCTACGAGCAGTACTTC. Its protein is CASSLVGGQASSYEQYF.

The chain is built from TRBV9 and TRBJ1-4, with 8 bases that match TRBD1. This CDR3 spans 15 amino acids. Trimming cost V 4 bases and J 7 bases; bases outside gene matches: 9. The germline V gene has CDR1 SGDLS and CDR2 YYNGEE. The CDR3 region is CASSLQGARGEKLFF. The CDR3 nucleotides read TGTGCCAGCAGCCTCCAGGGGGCGAGGGGTGAAAAACTGTTTTTT.

The chain employs TRBV19 and TRBJ1-1, with 9 bases fitting TRBD1. The CDR3 sequence is 15 residues long. Germline CDR1 is LNHDA and CDR2 is SQIVND (reference sequence). Germline trimming cut 6 bases from V and 6 bases from J; bases unmatched to any gene: 11. CDR3 region: CASRETGGKIAEAFF. CDR3 nucleotides: TGTGCCAGTAGGGAGACAGGGGGGAAGATAGCTGAAGCTTTCTTT.

This clone was detected a few times. V usage is TRBV5-1 and J usage is TRBJ1-2; 7 bases map to TRBD1. J was trimmed by 6 bases and V by 5 bases; bases with no gene match: 7. The CDR3 extends over 13 amino acids. The germline V gene encodes CDR1 SGHRS and CDR2 YFSETQ. The DNA for the CDR3 is TGCGCCAGCAGTCGGACAGGAGTCCATGGCTACACCTTC. It translates to CASSRTGVHGYTF. The whole variable domain, remainder taken from reference TRBV5-1 and TRBJ1-2, is KAGVTQTPRYLIKTRGQQVTLSCSPISGHRSVSWYQQTPGQGLQFLFEYFSETQRNKGNFPGRFSGRQFSNSRSEMNVSTLELGDSALYLCASSRTGVHGYTFGSGTRLTVV.

The genes are TRBV4-2 and TRBJ1-1; 8 nucleotides match TRBD1. Germline V CDR1 and CDR2: LGHNA, YNFKEQ. The CDR3 sequence is 14 residues long. The trim removed 8 bases at V and 10 bases at J, leaving 15 bases unmatched. CDR3 sequence reads: CASGQGSLPIAAFF. CDR3 DNA: TGTGCCAGCGGACAGGGTTCCCTTCCCATTGCAGCTTTCTTT.

V gene TRBV18 combines with J gene TRBJ2-5, with D tentatively TRBD2 (5 bases). Looked up from germline, CDR1 is KGHSH and CDR2 is LQKENI. The CDR3 extends over 14 amino acids. V was cut by 0 bases and J by 2 bases, with 7 bases left in between. The DNA of the CDR3 is TGTGCCAGCTCACCACCGAGCGGACAAGAGACCCAGTACTTC. It is translated as CASSPPSGQETQYF.

The chain joins TRBV6-1 to TRBJ2-5, with D possibly being TRBD2 (6 bases). V lost 4 bases and J 2 bases, leaving 17 bases between the germline ends. The CDR3 runs to 16 residues. Germline lookup yields CDR1 MNHNS and CDR2 SASEGT. The CDR3 here is CASSGLMEGGQETQYF. CDR3 bases: TGTGCCAGCAGTGGCCTAATGGAGGGAGGACAAGAGACCCAGTACTTC.

V is TRBV6-5 and J is TRBJ1-2; tentative D call: TRBD1 (6 bases). Germline loops: CDR1 MNHEY, CDR2 SVGAGI. This CDR3 is 13 amino acids long. V lost 6 bases, J lost 4 bases, and 12 bases lay in between. CDR3 amino acids: CASRRDISYGYTF. Here the CDR3 DNA reads TGTGCCAGCAGAAGGGACATCTCCTATGGCTACACCTTC.

The chain recombines TRBV12-5 with TRBJ1-1; D is ambiguous. The CDR3 sequence is 12 residues long. V was trimmed by 1 base and J by 4 bases, leaving 4 bases between them. Germline values: CDR1 LGHNT, CDR2 FRNRAP. The CDR3 nucleotides read TGTGCTAGTGGTTTGGACAGCACTGAAGCTTTCTTT. This sequence encodes CASGLDSTEAFF. The complete variable domain, with remaining parts taken from reference TRBV12-5 and TRBJ1-1, reads DARVTQTPRHKVTEMGQEVTMRCQPILGHNTVFWYRQTMMQGLELLAYFRNRAPLDDSGMPKDRFSAEMPDATLATLKIQPSEPRDSAVYFCASGLDSTEAFFGQGTRLTVV.